This T cell receptor beta chain was identified during a study of shared clonotypes between healthy human individuals. Concerning this clone: Its target is not known.

About 30,000 T cell genomes, or roughly 180 ng DNA, went into the sorted-subset replicate PCRs. The table came from immunoSEQ multiplex PCR; TCRdb's copy has only in-frame clones and leaves some out. The repertoire holds more than 2 million clones, approximately 94% seen once, with about 1.1% in the top ten. The CDR3 consists of 14 residues. The germline CDR1 and CDR2 sequences are SGHDT and YYEEEE. The ends were cut back, 0 bases at V and 1 base at J, with 7 bases in the middle. Study-wide results and limits: Non-shared clonotypes had lower generation probabilities than those shared by all four donors.

CD8 cells regarded as naive lacked CD45RO, were positively chosen for CCR7, and omitted terminally differentiated effector memory CD45RA+ cells. The clonotype comes from a man between 18 and 29 years old in good health. V and J are TRBV5-6 and TRBJ1-1; D unclear. The sample comprised naive CD8+ T cells sorted from blood. CDR3 DNA sequence: TGTGCCAGCAGCTTGGACGGGAAGAACACTGAAGCTTTCTTT. Protein sequence: CASSLDGKNTEAFF.